This entry lists 16 T cell receptor beta chains sequenced from one sample in a study of cytomegalovirus exposure and HLA in healthy donors. PCR was performed using 60 Vbeta and 13 Jbeta primers. Method: immunoSEQ multiplex PCR; TCRdb's copy keeps in-frame clones and lacks some. The table includes 170,000 or so clones, around four fifths detected once. Sequenced input: PBMCs. The receptors were sampled from a woman aged 30 to 39 in good health and CMV-seronegative.

The chain carries TRBV7-9 and TRBJ1-2, with TRBD1 matching over 9 bases. The length of the CDR3 is 15 residues. Germline V lookup: CDR1 SEHNR, CDR2 FQNEAQ (reference sequence). The V and J ends lost 5 bases and 5 bases, in that order; junction bases with no gene match: 9. The CDR3 bases are TGTGCCAGCAGCCCGACAGGGGGATTAGGATATGGCTACACCTTC. Residues: CASSPTGGLGYGYTF.

The chain couples TRBV11-2 to TRBJ2-3; D may be TRBD1 (6 bases). CDR1 is SGHAT, CDR2 FQNNGV, per germline. This CDR3 spans 15 amino acids. V was trimmed by 5 bases and J by 4 bases, leaving 16 bases between them. The CDR3, as DNA: TGTGCCAGCAGCCCTAGACAGGTGGGGCCAGATACGCAGTATTTT. Its protein product is CASSPRQVGPDTQYF.

The V call is TRBV5-6, the J call TRBJ1-2; TRBD1 matches 7 bases. CDR1 SGHDT and CDR2 YYEEEE come from the germline V gene. V was pared by 4 bases and J by 7 bases, with 7 bases of the junction left unmatched. The CDR3 totals 13 residues. The CDR3 nucleotides are TGTGCCAGCAGCCTCGACAGGGTAGCTGGCTACACCTTC. It is translated as CASSLDRVAGYTF.

The rearrangement links TRBV19 to TRBJ1-4; weak D call: TRBD1 (5 bases). V dropped 8 bases and J dropped 8 bases, with 15 bases sitting between them. Germline V lookup: CDR1 LNHDA, CDR2 SQIVND (reference sequence). The CDR3 sequence is 13 residues long. DNA for the CDR3: TGTGCCAGTGCCCCCAGGGATACGGAAAAACTGTTTTTT. Residues: CASAPRDTEKLFF.

The genes are TRBV6-6 and TRBJ1-1, with a weak D call TRBD1 (5 bases). The germline V and J ends were trimmed by 5 bases and 5 bases, with 12 bases remaining between them. From germline, CDR1 is MNHNY and CDR2 SVGAGI (reference sequence). The CDR3 is made up of 13 amino acids. CDR3 coding DNA: TGTGCCAGCAGTGATCAGGGTTGGACTGAAGCTTTCTTT. It is translated as CASSDQGWTEAFF.

This clone was counted a few times. A junction end diverges from the germline sequence, so it may reflect a read error. This chain connects TRBV7-8 to TRBJ2-6, with D perhaps TRBD1 (5 bases). Germline loops: CDR1 SGHVS, CDR2 FQNEAQ. The CDR3 runs 15 residues. CDR3: CASSSQVAGANGLTF. The CDR3 bases are TGTGCCAGCAGCTCTCAGGTAGCTGGGGCCAACGGCCTGACTTTC.

This clone was detected only once. The chain has TRBV28 and TRBJ1-1; no clear D gene. The germline V gene has CDR1 MDHEN and CDR2 SYDVKM. V was cut by 5 bases and J by 5 bases, with 6 bases left in between. This CDR3 contains 11 residues. CDR3: CASSQTTEAFF. In DNA form, the CDR3 reads TGTGCCAGCAGTCAGACTACTGAAGCTTTCTTT.

The chain carries TRBV25-1 and TRBJ1-1; D not resolved. This CDR3 is 13 amino acids long. Germline V lookup: CDR1 MGHDK, CDR2 SYGVNS. The ends were cut back, 2 bases at V and 7 bases at J, with 11 bases in the middle. Written as DNA, the CDR3 is TGTGCCAGCAGTGAAACGGGAGGGAGTGAAGCTTTCTTT. It codes for CASSETGGSEAFF.

The chain uses TRBV7-9 and TRBJ1-3, with TRBD1 as a possible D gene (5 bases). The CDR3 is 14 amino acids. Trimming cost V 4 bases and J 3 bases, with 10 bases left between them. The germline V gene has CDR1 SEHNR and CDR2 FQNEAQ (reference sequence). This CDR3 is CASSSSTGGNTIYF. Here the CDR3 DNA reads TGTGCCAGCAGCTCCTCCACAGGTGGAAACACCATATATTTT.

Remarks on this clone: Compared with germline, one end of the junction differs, possibly owing to a read error. The J gene is TRBJ2-4, the V gene TRBV28; D is perhaps TRBD1 (6 bases). The germline V gene has CDR1 MDHEN and CDR2 SYDVKM. The CDR3 has 15 amino acids. CDR3 DNA sequence: TGTGCCAGCAGCGGACAGCTTCTAGCCAAAAACAGTCAGTACTTC. This translates into CASSGQLLAKNSQYF.

J is TRBJ1-1 and V is TRBV19; possible D gene TRBD1, 5 bases. The CDR3 contains 13 residues. From germline, CDR1 is LNHDA and CDR2 SQIVND (reference sequence). With 4 bases removed from V and 1 base from J, the gap between germline ends came to 7 bases. Here the CDR3 reads CASSTTGNTEAFF. The CDR3, as DNA: TGTGCCAGTAGTACCACAGGGAACACTGAAGCTTTCTTT. Combining the CDR3 with reference TRBV19 and TRBJ1-1 gives the whole variable domain DGGITQSPKYLFRKEGQNVTLSCEQNLNHDAMYWYRQDPGQGLRLIYYSQIVNDFQKGDIAEGYSVSREKKESFPLTVTSAQKNPTAFYLCASSTTGNTEAFFGQGTRLTVV.

The CDR3, as DNA: TGTGCCAGCAGCTCCCCGACAGGATCTCTATGGACCTTC. Translation gives CASSSPTGSLWTF. The chain links TRBV7-9 to TRBJ1-2, with a tentative D call TRBD1 (6 bases). The germline V and J ends were trimmed by 4 bases and 14 bases, with 20 bases remaining between them. This CDR3 is built from 13 residues. Germline CDR1 SEHNR, CDR2 FQNEAQ (reference sequence).

V usage is TRBV9 and J usage is TRBJ2-7; maybe TRBD2 (6 bases). V lost 3 bases to trimming and J lost 2 bases, with 12 bases between them. The germline gives CDR1 SGDLS, CDR2 YYNGEE. The CDR3 is 14 residues long. In DNA, the CDR3 is TGTGCCAGCAGCGATACGGGGGATACCTACGAGCAGTACTTC. As protein: CASSDTGDTYEQYF. Combining the CDR3 with reference TRBV9 and TRBJ2-7 gives the whole variable domain DSGVTQTPKHLITATGQRVTLRCSPRSGDLSVYWYQQSLDQGLQFLIQYYNGEERAKGNILERFSAQQFPDLHSELNLSSLELGDSALYFCASSDTGDTYEQYFGPGTRLTVT.

This rearrangement joins TRBV12-5 to TRBJ1-1; TRBD1 might be the D (5 bases). CDR1 is LGHNT and CDR2 is FRNRAP in the germline V gene. This CDR3 has 14 residues. V lost 5 bases and J lost 4, with 14 bases in between. Here the CDR3 reads CASGPRGGSTEAFF. The CDR3 region has the DNA TGTGCTAGTGGTCCCCGGGGGGGGAGCACTGAAGCTTTCTTT.

The V and J genes are TRBV2 and TRBJ2-1, with TRBD2 matching over 9 bases. V lost 4 bases, J lost 10 bases, and 8 bases stayed unmatched. In germline, CDR1 is SNHLY, CDR2 FYNNEI. This CDR3 is 14 amino acids long. The CDR3 nucleotides read TGTGCCAGCAGTGTGGCGGGGGGGCCAGGAGAGCAGTTCTTC. This sequence encodes CASSVAGGPGEQFF.

CDR3 loop: CASGTLAGGLETQYF. CDR3 DNA sequence: TGTGCCAGCGGCACACTAGCGGGGGGGCTGGAGACCCAGTACTTC. The rearrangement links TRBV2 to TRBJ2-5; 13 bases map to TRBD2. CDR1 is SNHLY, CDR2 FYNNEI, per germline. J gave up 5 bases and V 8 bases, and 8 bases lay outside the gene matches. The CDR3 has 15 residues. The full variable domain, its missing parts supplied by reference TRBV2 and TRBJ2-5, is EPEVTQTPSHQVTQMGQEVILRCVPISNHLYFYWYRQILGQKVEFLVSFYNNEISEKSEIFDDQFSVERPDGSNFTLKIRSTKLEDSAMYFCASGTLAGGLETQYFGPGTRLLVL.